This TCR beta chain derives from a study of neurological immune-mediated disorders. 5'RACE with 10-nucleotide random UMIs produced the cDNA. TCRdb recomputed calls from the 5' RACE reads with MiXCR, one row per CDR3 protein. The data show some 77,000 distinct CDR3 sequences, under 10% seen once. This clonotype has at least ten counts. The CDR3 is 16 amino acids. V trimming: 2 bases; J trimming: 2 bases; junction bases outside the gene matches: 4. The V gene's germline CDR1 is SGHTA and CDR2 FQGTGA. V usage is TRBV7-3 and J usage is TRBJ2-7; 12 bases are a match to TRBD2. Sample: PBMCs. The receptor's source is a man in his fifties or sixties in good health. DNA for the CDR3: TGTGCCAGCAGCTTAGGGCTAGCGGGAGGGGCCTACGAGCAGTACTTC. Translating gives CASSLGLAGGAYEQYF.